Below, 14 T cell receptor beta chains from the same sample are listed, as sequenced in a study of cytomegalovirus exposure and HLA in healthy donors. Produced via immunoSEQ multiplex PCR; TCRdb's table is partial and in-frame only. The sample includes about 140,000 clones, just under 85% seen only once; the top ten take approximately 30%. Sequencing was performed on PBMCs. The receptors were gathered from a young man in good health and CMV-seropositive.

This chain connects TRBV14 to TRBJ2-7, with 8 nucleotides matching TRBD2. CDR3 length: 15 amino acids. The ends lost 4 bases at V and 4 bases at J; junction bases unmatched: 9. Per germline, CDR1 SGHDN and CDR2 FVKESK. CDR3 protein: CASSLGTRGRYEQYF. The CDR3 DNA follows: TGTGCCAGCAGCCTTGGGACTAGGGGTCGATACGAGCAGTACTTC.

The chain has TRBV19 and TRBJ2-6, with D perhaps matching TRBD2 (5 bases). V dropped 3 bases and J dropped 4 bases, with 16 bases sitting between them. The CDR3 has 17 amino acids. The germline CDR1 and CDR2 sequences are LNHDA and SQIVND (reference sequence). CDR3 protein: CASSIPGKDLGANVLTF. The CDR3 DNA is TGTGCCAGTAGTATTCCGGGGAAAGATCTCGGGGCCAACGTCCTGACTTTC.

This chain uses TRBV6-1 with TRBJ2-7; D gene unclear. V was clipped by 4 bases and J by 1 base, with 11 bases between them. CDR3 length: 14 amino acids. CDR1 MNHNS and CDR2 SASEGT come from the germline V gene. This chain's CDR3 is CASSAPEVSYEQYF. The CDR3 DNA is TGTGCCAGCAGTGCACCAGAGGTTTCCTACGAGCAGTACTTC.

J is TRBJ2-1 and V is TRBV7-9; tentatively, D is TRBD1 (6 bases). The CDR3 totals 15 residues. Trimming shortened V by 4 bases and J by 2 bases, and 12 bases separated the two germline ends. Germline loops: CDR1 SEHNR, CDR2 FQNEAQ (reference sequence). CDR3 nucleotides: TGTGCCAGCAGCTACTCAGGGGCCCCCTACAATGAGCAGTTCTTC. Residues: CASSYSGAPYNEQFF. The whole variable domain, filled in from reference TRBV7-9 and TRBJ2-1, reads DTGVSQNPRHKITKRGQNVTFRCDPISEHNRLYWYRQTLGQGPEFLTYFQNEAQLEKSRLLSDRFSAERPKGSFSTLEIQRTEQGDSAMYLCASSYSGAPYNEQFFGPGTRLTVL.

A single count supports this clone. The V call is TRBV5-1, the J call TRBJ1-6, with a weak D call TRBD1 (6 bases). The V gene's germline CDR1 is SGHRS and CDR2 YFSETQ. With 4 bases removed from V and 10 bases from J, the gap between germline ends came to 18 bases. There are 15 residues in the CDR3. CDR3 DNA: TGCGCCAGCAGCGTGGCGGGGGGGCGAGAGTCACCCCTCCACTTT. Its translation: CASSVAGGRESPLHF.

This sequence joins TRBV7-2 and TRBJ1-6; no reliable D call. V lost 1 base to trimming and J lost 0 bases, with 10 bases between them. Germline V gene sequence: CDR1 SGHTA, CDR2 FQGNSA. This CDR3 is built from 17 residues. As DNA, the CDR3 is TGTGCCAGCAGCTTAGATGGGCTATTCTCCTATAATTCACCCCTCCACTTT. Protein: CASSLDGLFSYNSPLHF.

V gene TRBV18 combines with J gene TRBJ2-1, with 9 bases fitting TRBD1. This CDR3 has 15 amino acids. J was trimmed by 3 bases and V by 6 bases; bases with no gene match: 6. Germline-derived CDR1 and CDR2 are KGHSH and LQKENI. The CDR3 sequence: CASSRGQGYYNEQFF. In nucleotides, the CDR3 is TGTGCCAGCTCCCGAGGACAGGGGTACTACAATGAGCAGTTCTTC. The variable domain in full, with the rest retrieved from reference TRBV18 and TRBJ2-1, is NAGVMQNPRHLVRRRGQEARLRCSPMKGHSHVYWYRQLPEEGLKFMVYLQKENIIDESGMPKERFSAEFPKEGPSILRIQQVVRGDSAAYFCASSRGQGYYNEQFFGPGTRLTVL.

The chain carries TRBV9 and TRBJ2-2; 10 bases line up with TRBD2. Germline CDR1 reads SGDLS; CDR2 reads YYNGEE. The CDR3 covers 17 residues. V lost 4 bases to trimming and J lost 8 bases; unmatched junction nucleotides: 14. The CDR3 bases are TGTGCCAGCAGCCCAGGGGGGCTAGCGGGAGTAAGGGGGGAGCTGTTTTTT. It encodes CASSPGGLAGVRGELFF.

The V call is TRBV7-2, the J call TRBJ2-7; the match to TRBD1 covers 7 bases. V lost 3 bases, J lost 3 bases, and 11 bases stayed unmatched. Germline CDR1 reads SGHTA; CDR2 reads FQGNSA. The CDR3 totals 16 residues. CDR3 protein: CASSFRVGGQGYEQYF. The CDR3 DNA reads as TGTGCCAGCAGCTTTAGGGTAGGGGGCCAGGGCTACGAGCAGTACTTC.

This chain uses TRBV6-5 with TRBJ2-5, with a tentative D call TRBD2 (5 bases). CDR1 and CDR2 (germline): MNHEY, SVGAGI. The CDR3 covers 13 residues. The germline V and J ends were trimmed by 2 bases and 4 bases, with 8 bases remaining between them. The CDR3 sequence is CASSYTRLETQYF. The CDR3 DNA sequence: TGTGCCAGCAGTTACACTAGATTAGAGACCCAGTACTTC.

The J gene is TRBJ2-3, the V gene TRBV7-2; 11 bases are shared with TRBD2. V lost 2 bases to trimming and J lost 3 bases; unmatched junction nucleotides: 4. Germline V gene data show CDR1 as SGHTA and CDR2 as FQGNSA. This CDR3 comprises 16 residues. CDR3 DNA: TGTGCCAGCAGCTTACTCCTAGCGGGGGGTACAGATACGCAGTATTTT. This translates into CASSLLLAGGTDTQYF.

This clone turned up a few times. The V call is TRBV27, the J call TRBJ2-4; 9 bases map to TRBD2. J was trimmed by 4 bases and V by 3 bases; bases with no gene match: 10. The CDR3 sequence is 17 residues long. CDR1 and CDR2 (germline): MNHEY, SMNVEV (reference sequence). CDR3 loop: CASSFDFSGSFKNIQYF. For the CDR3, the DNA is TGTGCCAGCAGTTTTGATTTTAGCGGGAGTTTTAAAAACATTCAGTACTTC.

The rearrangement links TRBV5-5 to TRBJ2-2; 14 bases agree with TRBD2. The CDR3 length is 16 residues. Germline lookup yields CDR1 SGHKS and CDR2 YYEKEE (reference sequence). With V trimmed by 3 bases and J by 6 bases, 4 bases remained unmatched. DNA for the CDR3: TGTGCCAGCAGCTCCGGGACTAGCGGGAGAGCCGGGGAGCTGTTTTTT. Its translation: CASSSGTSGRAGELFF.

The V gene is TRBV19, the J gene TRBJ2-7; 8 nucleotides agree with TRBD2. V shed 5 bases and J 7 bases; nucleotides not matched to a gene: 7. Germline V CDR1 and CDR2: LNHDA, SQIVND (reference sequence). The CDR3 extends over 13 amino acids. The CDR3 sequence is CASSLSGIGEQYF. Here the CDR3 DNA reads TGTGCCAGTAGTCTTAGCGGGATAGGGGAGCAGTACTTC.